These T cell receptor beta chains were read from a single sample in a study of breast tumors, draining lymph nodes, adjacent tissues. TCRdb ran MiXCR on the multiplex PCR reads and lists one entry per CDR3 protein. The sample contains approximately 20,000 distinct CDR3 sequences, approximately 48% of which appear only once. The sequenced sample consisted of breast tumor tissue. The receptors derive from a female donor with breast cancer. Some clones in this sample may be carry-over from other donors' samples. CDR3s include the opening cysteine and the closing phenylalanine or tryptophan. Each record gives: clone size, D gene, J gene, V gene, CDR3 protein, CDR3 DNA. A D gene is named only where the DNA matches it firmly. Some rows mark clone size as missing; the rest say once, few, many or name a class of expanded clone.

>many|TRBD2|TRBJ2-1|TRBV9
CASSVAHLAGEQFF
TGTGCCAGCAGCGTAGCTCACCTAGCGGGGGAGCAGTTCTTC
>-|-|TRBJ1-1|TRBV27
CASSRDISRLNTEAVF
TGTGCCAGCAGTCGTGATATTTCCCGGCTGAACACTGAAGCTGTCTTT
>-|-|TRBJ1-5|TRBV12-3/TRBV12-4
CANSPQESNQPQHF
TGTGCCAACAGTCCACAGGAAAGCAACCAGCCCCAGCATTTT
>many|TRBD2|TRBJ2-7|TRBV14
CASSRGLARYELQYF
TGTGCCAGCAGCCGGGGACTAGCGAGATACGAGTTACAGTACTTC
>-|-|TRBJ1-2|TRBV20-1
CSARDFLYGYTF
TGCAGTGCTAGAGACTTCCTCTATGGCTACACCTTC
>-|TRBD2|TRBJ2-2|TRBV5-1
CASRTSGTTGYGELFF
TGCGCCAGCAGAACTAGCGGGACGACAGGGTACGGGGAGCTGTTTTTT
>-|-|TRBJ1-2|TRBV19
CASSIENGYTF
TGTGCCAGTAGTATAGAGAATGGCTACACCTTC
>-|TRBD2|TRBJ2-3|TRBV10-3
CATRLAGDGTDTQYF
TGTGCCACACGACTAGCGGGAGATGGGACAGATACGCAGTATTTT
>many|-|TRBJ1-2|TRBV4-1
CASSQVSGGDYGYTF
TGCGCCAGCAGCCAAGTTTCGGGTGGGGACTATGGCTACACCTTC
>medium-sized|-|TRBJ2-7|TRBV13
CASSLGLFYEQYF
TGTGCCAGCAGCTTAGGTCTGTTTTACGAGCAGTACTTC
>-|TRBD1|TRBJ1-2|TRBV11-2
CASSLRQGAVYGYTF
TGTGCCAGCAGCTTAAGACAGGGGGCTGTCTATGGCTACACCTTC
>-|-|TRBJ2-6|TRBV6-5
CASSYSVGDLLSGANVLTF
TGTGCCAGCAGTTACTCGGTTGGGGATCTACTTTCTGGGGCCAACGTCCTGACTTTC
>many|-|TRBJ1-5|TRBV12-5
CASGFGQASNQPQHF
TGTGCTAGTGGTTTCGGCCAAGCTAGCAATCAGCCCCAGCATTTT
>-|TRBD2|TRBJ2-2|TRBV6-5
CAGSSIAEGKTSGRGTGELFF
TGTGCCGGCTCGTCGATAGCCGAGGGGAAGACCAGCGGGAGGGGGACCGGGGAGCTGTTTTTT
>many|TRBD2|TRBJ2-7|TRBV5-1
CASSLSTSGSHEQYF
TGCGCCAGCAGCTTGTCTACTAGCGGGAGCCACGAGCAGTACTTC
>-|-|TRBJ1-6|TRBV10-3
CATSQRAYNSPLHF
TGTGCCACCTCTCAGCGGGCCTACAATTCACCCCTCCACTTT
>medium-sized|-|TRBJ2-3|TRBV7-3
CASSLGSGLTDTQYF
TGTGCCAGCAGCTTGGGTAGCGGCCTCACAGATACGCAGTATTTT
>once|TRBD2|TRBJ2-5|TRBV2
CASSLAGSIGETQYF
TGTGCCAGCAGCTTAGCGGGGAGCATCGGGGAGACCCAGTACTTC
>-|TRBD1|TRBJ1-5|TRBV19
CASTRQGSRNQPQHF
TGTGCCAGTACAAGACAGGGGAGTCGCAATCAGCCCCAGCATTTT
>many|-|TRBJ2-3|TRBV6-5
CASSYSRLASTDTQYF
TGTGCCAGCAGTTACTCGAGGCTGGCTAGCACAGATACGCAGTATTTT
>many|-|TRBJ2-1|TRBV27
CASSLEGREQFF
TGTGCCAGCAGTTTAGAGGGGCGGGAGCAGTTCTTC
>-|-|TRBJ1-5|TRBV7-7
CASSFRGRAGAETQHF
TGTGCTAGCAGCTTCCGCGGGAGGGCCGGGGCAGAGACCCAGCATTTT
>many|TRBD2|TRBJ2-1|TRBV11-3
CASSLSRLAGNEQFF
TGTGCCAGCAGCTTAAGTCGACTAGCAGGCAATGAGCAGTTCTTC
>-|-|TRBJ1-2|TRBV2
CASITRGRHGYTF
TGTGCCAGCATTACCAGGGGCCGTCATGGCTACACCTTC
>few|TRBD2|TRBJ2-1|TRBV20-1
CSARDPGTSGSDEQFF
TGCAGTGCTAGAGATCCGGGGACTAGCGGGAGCGATGAGCAGTTCTTC
>-|TRBD2|TRBJ2-7|TRBV7-8
CASSHPVTSGLEQYF
TGTGCCAGCAGCCACCCCGTGACTAGCGGGCTCGAGCAGTACTTC
>-|TRBD2|TRBJ2-1|TRBV6-5
CASREEAGLHNEQFF
TGTGCCAGCAGGGAGGAAGCGGGACTCCACAATGAGCAGTTCTTC
>-|TRBD2|TRBJ2-1|TRBV10-1
CATRPSGSDEQFF
TGCGCCACCCGTCCTAGCGGGAGCGATGAGCAGTTCTTC
>many|TRBD2|TRBJ2-5|TRBV5-1
CASSSSTSGRGGQETQYF
TGCGCCAGCAGCTCCTCGACTAGCGGGAGGGGGGGTCAAGAGACCCAGTACTTC